The 5 T cell receptor beta chains presented below share a single source sample, sequenced in a study of shared clonotypes between healthy human individuals. Profiling relied on immunoSEQ multiplex PCR, and the TCRdb table lists in-frame clones only, not all of them. The sample comprises about 820,000 clones, approximately 92% of which are singletons, and around 24% rests with the top ten. CD8 cells regarded as naive lacked CD45RO, were positively chosen for CCR7, and omitted terminally differentiated effector memory CD45RA+ cells. Sequenced material: naive CD8+ T cells sorted from blood. The receptors stem from a man in his thirties or forties in good health.

The DNA for the CDR3 is TGTGCCAGCAGTCCCCGGCCTCTAAGCTCCTACAATGAGCAGTTCTTC. It encodes CASSPRPLSSYNEQFF. V is TRBV27 and J is TRBJ2-1; D remains ambiguous. Germline-derived CDR1 and CDR2 are MNHEY and SMNVEV (reference sequence). This CDR3 has 16 amino acids. V lost 5 bases and J lost 0, with 14 bases in between.

This clone has only one observation. The chain has TRBV4-1 and TRBJ2-7; D gene uncertain. This CDR3 comprises 15 residues. V lost 0 bases and J lost 0, with 9 bases in between. Germline V CDR1 and CDR2: MGHRA, YSYEKL. This CDR3 is CASSQEWASSYEQYF. As DNA, the CDR3 is TGCGCCAGCAGCCAAGAATGGGCTAGCTCCTACGAGCAGTACTTC.

The rearrangement joins TRBV28 to TRBJ1-5, with unresolved D. The CDR3 has 15 residues. The germline V gene encodes CDR1 MDHEN and CDR2 SYDVKM. Trimming cost V 3 bases and J 0 bases, with 9 bases left between them. CDR3 in DNA: TGTGCCAGCAGTTTCGTTCGGGTTAGCAATCAGCCCCAGCATTTT. Protein sequence: CASSFVRVSNQPQHF.

The V and J genes are TRBV7-8 and TRBJ2-3, with D perhaps matching TRBD2 (5 bases). Trimming took 5 bases from V and 7 from J, leaving 16 bases between them. Germline V gene lookup returns CDR1 SGHVS and CDR2 FQNEAQ. The CDR3 consists of 14 residues. DNA for the CDR3: TGTGCCAGCAGCCCCGGACGGGTCGGGAATACGCAGTATTTT. It translates to CASSPGRVGNTQYF.

The V gene is TRBV6-1, the J gene TRBJ2-7, with TRBD1 matching over 9 bases. This CDR3 has 16 residues. V was clipped by 2 bases and J by 4 bases; unmatched bases: 9. Per the germline V gene, CDR1 is MNHNS and CDR2 is SASEGT. The CDR3 DNA is TGTGCCAGCAGTGAATCCTCGGGACAGGGATTGTACGAGCAGTACTTC. Its translation: CASSESSGQGLYEQYF.